These T cell receptor beta chains were read from a single sample in a study of T-cell reconstitution after alpha-beta-depleted transplantation in children. TCRdb reprocessed the PCR reads with MiXCR, giving one entry per CDR3 protein. The sample contains hundreds of thousands of distinct CDR3 sequences, around 13% of which appear only once. Sequencing was performed on PBMCs, taken before TCRalphabeta/CD19-depleted stem cell transplant. The receptors were gathered from a girl aged 2 to 10 with congenital amegakaryocytic thrombocytopenia, due to receive a stem cell transplant. Both conserved end residues are trimmed from each CDR3. The size of a clone is reported for some rows only, either as once, few or many, or as a class for expanded clones.

V,J,size,CDR3
TRBV20-1,TRBJ2-7,many,SARQGTVYEQY
TRBV2,TRBJ2-1,few,ASSVYLGLDSHEQF
TRBV7-3,TRBJ1-5,few,ASSSAGVGGVQPQH
TRBV20-1,TRBJ2-7,many,SASNSGRVYEQY
TRBV28,TRBJ2-1,many,ASSLGSSPLSSYNEQF
TRBV20-1,TRBJ2-7,many,SARDLGGLSHEQY
TRBV7-8,TRBJ2-7,many,ASSYTYEQY
TRBV11-2,TRBJ2-3,many,ASSEPTDTQY
TRBV25-1,TRBJ2-6,few,ASSDQMGGQGSSGANVLT
TRBV28,TRBJ2-1,NA,ASSPLIEQF
TRBV7-9,TRBJ2-1,many,ASSWEGALEQF